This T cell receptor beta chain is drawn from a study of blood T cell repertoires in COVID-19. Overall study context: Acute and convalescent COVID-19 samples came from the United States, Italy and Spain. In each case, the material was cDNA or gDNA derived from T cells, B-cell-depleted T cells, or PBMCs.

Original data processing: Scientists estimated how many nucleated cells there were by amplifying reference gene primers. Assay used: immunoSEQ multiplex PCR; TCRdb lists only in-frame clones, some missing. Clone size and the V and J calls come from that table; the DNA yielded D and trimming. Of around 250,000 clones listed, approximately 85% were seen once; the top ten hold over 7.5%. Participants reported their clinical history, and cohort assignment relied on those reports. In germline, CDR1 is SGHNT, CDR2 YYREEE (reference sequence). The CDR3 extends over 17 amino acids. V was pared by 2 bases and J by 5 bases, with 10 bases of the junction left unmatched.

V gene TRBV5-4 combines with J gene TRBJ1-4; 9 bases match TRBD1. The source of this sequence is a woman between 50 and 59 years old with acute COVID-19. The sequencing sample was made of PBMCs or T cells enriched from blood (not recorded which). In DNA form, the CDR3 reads TGTGCCAGCAGCTTTGGGACAGGGAGGGAGGGGAATGAAAAACTGTTTTTT. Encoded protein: CASSFGTGREGNEKLFF.